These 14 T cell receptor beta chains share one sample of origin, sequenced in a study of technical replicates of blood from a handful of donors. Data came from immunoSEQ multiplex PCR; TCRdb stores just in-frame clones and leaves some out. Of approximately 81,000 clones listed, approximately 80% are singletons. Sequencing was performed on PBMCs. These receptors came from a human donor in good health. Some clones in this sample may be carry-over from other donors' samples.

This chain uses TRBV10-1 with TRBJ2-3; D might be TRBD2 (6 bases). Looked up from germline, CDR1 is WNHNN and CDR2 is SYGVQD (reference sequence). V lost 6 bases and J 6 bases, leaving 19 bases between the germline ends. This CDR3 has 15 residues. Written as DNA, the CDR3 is TGCGCCAGCAGGGCCCTGCAGGAGGGGTTCGATACGCAGTATTTT. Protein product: CASRALQEGFDTQYF.

The CDR3 nucleotides are TGTGCCAGCAGAAGAGACAGGGTGGGAGATACGCAGTATTTT. Its protein is CASRRDRVGDTQYF. V is TRBV7-2 and J is TRBJ2-3; TRBD1 agrees at 7 bases. Trimming at V came to 6 bases and at J to 5 bases, leaving 8 bases not matched to a gene. The CDR3 sequence is 14 residues long. Germline CDR1 SGHTA, CDR2 FQGNSA.

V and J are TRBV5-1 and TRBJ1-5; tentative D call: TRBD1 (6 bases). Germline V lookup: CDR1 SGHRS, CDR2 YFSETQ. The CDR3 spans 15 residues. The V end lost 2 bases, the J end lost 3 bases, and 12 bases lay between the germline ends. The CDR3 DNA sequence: TGCGCCAGCAGCTTAACAGGGATCTTCAATCAGCCCCAGCATTTT. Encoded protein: CASSLTGIFNQPQHF.

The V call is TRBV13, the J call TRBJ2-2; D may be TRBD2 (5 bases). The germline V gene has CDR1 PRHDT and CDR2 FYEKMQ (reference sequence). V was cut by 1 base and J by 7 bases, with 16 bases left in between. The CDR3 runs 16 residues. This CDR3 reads CASSLVPSTGGGELFF. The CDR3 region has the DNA TGTGCCAGCAGCTTAGTTCCTAGCACCGGCGGCGGGGAGCTGTTTTTT.

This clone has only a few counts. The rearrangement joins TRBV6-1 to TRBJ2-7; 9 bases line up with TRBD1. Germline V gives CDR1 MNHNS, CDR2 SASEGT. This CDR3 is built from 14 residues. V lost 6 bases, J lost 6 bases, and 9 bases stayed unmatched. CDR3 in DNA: TGTGCCAGCAGGCCCGGGACAGGGTATTTCGAGCAGTACTTC. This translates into CASRPGTGYFEQYF.

Here the CDR3 DNA reads TGCGCCAGCAGTGTGGACTCCTCCCCTTCTGGGGCCAACGTCCTGACTTTC. Protein product: CASSVDSSPSGANVLTF. The chain couples TRBV10-1 to TRBJ2-6; perhaps TRBD2 as D (5 bases). V lost 4 bases to trimming and J lost 1 base, with 14 bases between them. Per germline, CDR1 WNHNN and CDR2 SYGVQD (reference sequence). The CDR3 runs to 17 residues.

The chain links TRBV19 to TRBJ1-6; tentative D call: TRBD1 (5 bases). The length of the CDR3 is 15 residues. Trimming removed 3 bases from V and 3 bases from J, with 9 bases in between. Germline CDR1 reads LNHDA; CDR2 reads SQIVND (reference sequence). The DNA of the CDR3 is TGTGCCAGTAGTATGGGCAGGGACTATAATTCACCCCTCCACTTT. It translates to CASSMGRDYNSPLHF.

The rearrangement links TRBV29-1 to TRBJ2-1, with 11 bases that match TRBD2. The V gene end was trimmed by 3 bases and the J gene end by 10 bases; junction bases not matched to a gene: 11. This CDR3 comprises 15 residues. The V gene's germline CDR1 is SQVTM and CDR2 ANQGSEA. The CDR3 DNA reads TGCAGCGTTGATCCGTCTAGCGGGAGGAGATTAGAGCAGTTCTTC. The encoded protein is CSVDPSSGRRLEQFF.

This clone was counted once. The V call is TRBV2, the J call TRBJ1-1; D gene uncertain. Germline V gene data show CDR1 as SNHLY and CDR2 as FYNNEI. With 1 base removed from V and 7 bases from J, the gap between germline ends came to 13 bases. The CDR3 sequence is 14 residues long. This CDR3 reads CASSEGTAEDEAFF. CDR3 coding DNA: TGTGCCAGCAGTGAAGGAACAGCGGAGGATGAAGCTTTCTTT.

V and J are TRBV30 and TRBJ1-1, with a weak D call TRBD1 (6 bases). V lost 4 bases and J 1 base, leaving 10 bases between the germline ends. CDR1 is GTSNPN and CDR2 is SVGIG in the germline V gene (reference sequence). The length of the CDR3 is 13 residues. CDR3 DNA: TGTGCCTGGAAGGGACAATCGAACACTGAAGCTTTCTTT. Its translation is CAWKGQSNTEAFF.

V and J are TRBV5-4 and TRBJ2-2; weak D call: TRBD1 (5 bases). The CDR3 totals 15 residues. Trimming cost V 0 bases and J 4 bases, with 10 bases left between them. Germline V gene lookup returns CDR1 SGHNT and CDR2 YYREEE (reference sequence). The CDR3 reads CASSLVQGGTGELFF. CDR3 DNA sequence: TGTGCCAGCAGCTTGGTGCAGGGTGGCACCGGGGAGCTGTTTTTT.

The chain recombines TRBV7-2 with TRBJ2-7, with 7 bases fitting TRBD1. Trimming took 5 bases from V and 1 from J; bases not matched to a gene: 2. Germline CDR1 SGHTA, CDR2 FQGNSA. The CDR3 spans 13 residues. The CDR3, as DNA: TGTGCCAGCAGCAGGGACAGTTCCTACGAGCAGTACTTC. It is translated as CASSRDSSYEQYF.

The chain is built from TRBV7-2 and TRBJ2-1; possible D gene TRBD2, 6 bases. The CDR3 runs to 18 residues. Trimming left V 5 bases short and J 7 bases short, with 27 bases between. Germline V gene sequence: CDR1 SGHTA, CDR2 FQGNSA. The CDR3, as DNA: TGTGCCAGCAGCCCGCGCGGGTCCTTCGAACCCGGAGGGAATGAGCAGTTCTTC. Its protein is CASSPRGSFEPGGNEQFF.

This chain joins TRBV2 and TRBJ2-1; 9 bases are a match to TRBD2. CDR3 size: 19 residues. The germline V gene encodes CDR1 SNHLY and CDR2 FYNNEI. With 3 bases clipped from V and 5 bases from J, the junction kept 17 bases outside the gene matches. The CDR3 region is CASSDSVRIIAGENNEQFF. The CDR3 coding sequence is TGTGCCAGCAGTGACTCGGTGAGGATAATAGCGGGGGAAAACAATGAGCAGTTCTTC.